This record concerns one T cell receptor (beta chain) sequence. Germline V CDR1 and CDR2: SGHTA, FQGNSA. The length of the CDR3 is 15 residues. V lost 2 bases and J lost 0, with 8 bases in between. As originally analysed: The assay estimated nucleated cells by amplifying reference gene primers. Only in-frame clones appear in the TCRdb table, and some are missing; sequencing was by immunoSEQ multiplex PCR. V and J calls and clone size follow that table, whereas D and trimming were derived from the DNA. The sample yields around 140,000 clones, 65% to 90% seen once. The data were taken from a study of blood T cell repertoires in COVID-19. Study-level information: Samples taken during acute and convalescent COVID-19 were collected in the United States, Italy and Spain.

Specimen: peripheral blood. The V gene is TRBV7-2, the J gene TRBJ1-5, with D possibly matching TRBD1 (6 bases). The source of this sequence is a woman aged 60-70 years with active or convalescent COVID-19. The CDR3 sequence: CASSLQGSSNQPQHF. CDR3 sequence (DNA): TGTGCCAGCAGCTTACAGGGGAGTAGCAATCAGCCCCAGCATTTT.